This record concerns one T cell receptor (beta chain) sequence. This record belongs to a study of blood T cell repertoires in COVID-19. Method: immunoSEQ multiplex PCR; TCRdb's copy keeps in-frame clones and lacks some. The sample comprises 120,000 to 150,000 clones, 88% of which are singletons, and 1% to 1.5% rests with the top ten. Input material: PBMCs or T cells enriched from blood (not recorded which). This TCR was recovered from a woman aged 30 to 39 with acute COVID-19.

CDR3 DNA: TGTGCCAGCAGTTATTTGGAGACGGAGACCCAGTACTTC. Protein product: CASSYLETETQYF. The chain employs TRBV6-2 or TRBV6-3 and TRBJ2-5; D gene unclear. The CDR3 extends over 13 amino acids. CDR1 is MNHEY and CDR2 is SVGEGT in the germline V gene. The V gene lost 3 bases and the J gene lost 5 bases, with 10 bases spanning the gap.